The table lists the clone carrying this T cell receptor beta chain with a count of one. Its specificity is unknown. Trimming removed 4 bases at V and 2 bases at J, with 13 bases between. The CDR3 consists of 15 residues. CDR1 MGHDK and CDR2 SYGVNS come from the germline V gene. This entry is derived from a study of shared clonotypes between healthy human individuals. General study findings and limits: The study generally estimated greater richness for naive than memory subsets. Shared clonotypes: 4.5% to 6% naive CD4, around 3.7% naive CD8, roughly 2.4% memory CD4, over 0.3% memory CD8. In contrast to clonotypes shared by all four donors, non-shared clonotypes had lower generation probabilities.

Division of CD4+ cells produced a CD45RA+ naive subset and a CD45RA-negative memory subset. Assay: immunoSEQ multiplex PCR; the TCRdb copy retains only in-frame clones and omits some. Seen here are about 2 million clones, roughly 96% observed once, and the top ten hold 0.13%. The V call is TRBV25-1, the J call TRBJ2-3, with D possibly matching TRBD2 (6 bases). The source is a man aged 18-30 years in good health. The sequencing sample was made of naive CD4+ T cells sorted from blood. Subset of the sample: CD45RA+ positively selected. CDR3 sequence (DNA): TGTGCCAGCAGTGCCCCCCGGGGGTTCACAGATACGCAGTATTTT. Its protein is CASSAPRGFTDTQYF.